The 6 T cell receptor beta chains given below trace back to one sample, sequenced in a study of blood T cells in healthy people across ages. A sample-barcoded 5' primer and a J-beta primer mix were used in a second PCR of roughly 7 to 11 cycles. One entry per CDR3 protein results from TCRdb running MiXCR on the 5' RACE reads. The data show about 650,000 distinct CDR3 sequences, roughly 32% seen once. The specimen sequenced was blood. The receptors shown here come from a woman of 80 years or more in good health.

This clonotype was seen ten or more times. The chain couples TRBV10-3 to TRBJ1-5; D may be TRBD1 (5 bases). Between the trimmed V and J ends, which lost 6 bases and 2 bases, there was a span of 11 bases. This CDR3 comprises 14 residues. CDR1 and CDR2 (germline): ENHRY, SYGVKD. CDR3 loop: CAIRGDGGNQPQHF. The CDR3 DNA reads TGTGCCATCAGAGGGGACGGCGGCAATCAGCCCCAGCATTTT.

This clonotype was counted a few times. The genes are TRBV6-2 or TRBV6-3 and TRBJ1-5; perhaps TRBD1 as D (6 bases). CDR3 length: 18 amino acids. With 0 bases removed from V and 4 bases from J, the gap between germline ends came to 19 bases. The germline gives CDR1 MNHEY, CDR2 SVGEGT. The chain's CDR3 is CASSYSMSRTARNQPQHF. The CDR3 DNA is TGTGCCAGCAGTTACTCGATGTCCAGGACAGCGAGAAATCAGCCCCAGCATTTT.

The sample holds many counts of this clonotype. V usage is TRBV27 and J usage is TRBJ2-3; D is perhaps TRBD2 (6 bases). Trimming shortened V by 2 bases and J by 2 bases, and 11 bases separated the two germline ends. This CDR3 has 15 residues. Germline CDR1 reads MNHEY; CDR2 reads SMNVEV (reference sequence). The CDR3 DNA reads TGTGCCAGCAGTTTAGGCGGGGTGATCACAGATACGCAGTATTTT. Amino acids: CASSLGGVITDTQYF.

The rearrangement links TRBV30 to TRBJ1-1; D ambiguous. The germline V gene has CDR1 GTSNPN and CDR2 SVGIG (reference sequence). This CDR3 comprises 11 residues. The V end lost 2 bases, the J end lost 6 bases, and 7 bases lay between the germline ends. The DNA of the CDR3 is TGTGCCTGGAGTAAGTACGCTGAAGCTTTCTTT. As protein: CAWSKYAEAFF.

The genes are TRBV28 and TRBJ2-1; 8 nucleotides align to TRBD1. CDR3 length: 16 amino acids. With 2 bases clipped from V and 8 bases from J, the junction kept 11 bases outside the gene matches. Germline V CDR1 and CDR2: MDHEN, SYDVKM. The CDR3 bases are TGTGCCAGCAGTTTAGGGAGGACAGGGCCTGGGGATGAGCAGTTCTTC. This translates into CASSLGRTGPGDEQFF. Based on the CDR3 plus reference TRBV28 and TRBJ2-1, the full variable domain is DVKVTQSSRYLVKRTGEKVFLECVQDMDHENMFWYRQDPGLGLRLIYFSYDVKMKEKGDIPEGYSVSREKKERFSLILESASTNQTSMYLCASSLGRTGPGDEQFFGPGTRLTVL.

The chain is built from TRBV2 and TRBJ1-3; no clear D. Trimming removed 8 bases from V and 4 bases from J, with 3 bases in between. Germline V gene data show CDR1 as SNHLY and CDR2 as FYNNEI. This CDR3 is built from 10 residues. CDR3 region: CASGGNTIYF. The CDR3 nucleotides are TGTGCCAGCGGGGGAAACACCATATATTTT.